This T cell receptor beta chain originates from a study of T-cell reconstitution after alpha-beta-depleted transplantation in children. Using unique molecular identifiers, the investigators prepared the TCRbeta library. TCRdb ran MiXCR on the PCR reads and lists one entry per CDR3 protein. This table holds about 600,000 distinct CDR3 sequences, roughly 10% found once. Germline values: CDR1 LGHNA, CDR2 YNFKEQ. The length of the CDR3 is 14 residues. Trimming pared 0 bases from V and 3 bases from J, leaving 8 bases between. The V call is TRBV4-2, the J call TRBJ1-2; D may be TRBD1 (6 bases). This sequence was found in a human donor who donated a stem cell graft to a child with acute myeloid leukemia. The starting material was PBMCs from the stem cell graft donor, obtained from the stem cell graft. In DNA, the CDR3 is TGTGCCAGCAGCCAAGAACACAGGGACTATGGCTACACCTTC. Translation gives CASSQEHRDYGYTF.